This TCR beta chain was sequenced for a study of metastatic and nonmetastatic thyroid tumors. In the study overall: From malignant and benign thyroid patients, repertoires in blood and in tumor or nodule tissue were compared.

TCRdb re-analyzed the PCR reads using MiXCR. The repertoire holds tens of thousands of clones, with roughly 25% as singletons. Germline V gives CDR1 MGHDK, CDR2 SYGVNS. There are 17 residues in the CDR3. V lost 3 bases to trimming and J lost 0 bases, with 14 bases between them. This clone has just a few counts. Its antigen is unidentified. Each patient came to thyroid surgery without any prior treatment (of any kind). Study-wide results and caveats: Malignant tumors reportedly showed significantly higher TCR beta diversity than benign nodules in both blood and tumor.

V is TRBV25-1 and J is TRBJ2-2, with unresolved D. The TCR comes from a female donor with papillary thyroid cancer or a benign thyroid nodule (not recorded which). Some clones in this sample may be carry-over from other donors' samples. The sequenced material came from blood. CDR3 bases: TGTGCCAGCAGTGACCACCCTCGCGATACGAACACCGGGGAGCTGTTTTTT. Translated: CASSDHPRDTNTGELFF.